The clone carrying this T cell receptor (beta chain) was detected only a few times. The data originate from a study of human T cells and chemical hapten exposure. Authors' methods: Samples ranged from 23,224 to 690,600 TCRs, with a median of 95,638. TCRdb itself ran the RACE reads through MiXCR, one entry per CDR3 protein. The V and J calls reflect TCRdb's pipeline rather than the authors' work. The sample yields approximately 80,000 distinct CDR3 sequences, around a tenth seen once. The time point is: patch test 1, 2 weeks after DPC sensitization. Stated treatment: therapeutic diphenylcyclopropenone sensitization with weekly scalp DPC. The CDR3 covers 16 residues. Between the trimmed V and J ends, which lost 3 bases and 12 bases, there was a span of 24 bases. The germline V gene has CDR1 GTSNPN and CDR2 SVGIG (reference sequence).

V usage is TRBV30 and J usage is TRBJ2-6; D perhaps matches TRBD1 (5 bases). The material was whole blood, obtained in connection with sensitization to the hapten diphenylcyclopropenone (DPC). The sequence came from a woman aged 50 to 60 with alopecia areata. Some clones in this sample may be carry-over from other donors' samples. The CDR3 protein is CAWSPAGAGSWPVLTF. The CDR3 bases are TGTGCCTGGAGCCCGGCTGGGGCAGGATCCTGGCCCGTCCTGACTTTC.